The 25 T cell receptor beta chains in this list originate from one sample, sequenced in a study of tumor-infiltrating lymphocytes in primary liver carcinoma. With a constant-region primer, TCR beta cDNA was made from about 0.55 ug of total RNA. A slightly modified ARM-PCR protocol with three nested multiplex PCR rounds produced these TCR beta libraries. PCR rounds one and two used TRBV1-TRBV30 forward primers with a C-beta reverse primer for around 10 cycles each. TCRdb re-called the multiplex PCR reads with MiXCR, one entry per CDR3 protein. Here the sample spans approximately 300,000 distinct CDR3 sequences, 55% to 65% being singletons. Germline DNA was extracted alongside blood RNA, which was obtained from unsorted whole blood. Material for sequencing was peripheral blood. The source of these receptors is a man aged 40-49 years with primary liver carcinoma and hepatitis B virus infection.

In regard to this clonotype: One end of the junction varies from germline; a read error may be responsible. This chain connects TRBV11-1 to TRBJ2-5; D is unresolved. The germline gives CDR1 SGHAT, CDR2 FQDESV (reference sequence). This CDR3 comprises 14 residues. This CDR3 is CASTPGSGVETQYF. CDR3 DNA: TGTGCTAGCACCCCCGGGTCAGGAGTAGAGACCCAGTACTTC.

Turning to this clonotype: A read error may be the cause here, since a much bigger clone is one base away. The chain couples TRBV29-1 to TRBJ2-7; 7 positions match TRBD2. The trim removed 7 bases at V and 4 bases at J, leaving 13 bases unmatched. The CDR3 has 14 amino acids. Germline loops: CDR1 SQVTM, CDR2 ANQGSEA. The CDR3 here is CSALLARESYEQYF. In nucleotides, the CDR3 is TGCAGCGCCCTACTAGCGCGGGAGTCTTACGAGCAGTACTTC.

This clonotype has a handful of counts. This may arise from a read error, as a much more abundant clone is one base away. The chain links TRBV4-2 to TRBJ2-2; perhaps TRBD2 as D (5 bases). V was clipped by 4 bases and J by 5 bases, with 14 bases between them. From germline, CDR1 is LGHNA and CDR2 YNFKEQ. The length of the CDR3 is 15 residues. CDR3 DNA: TGTGCCAGCAGCCCCTGGACTGCCTCAACCGGGGAGCTGTTTTTT. It yields the protein CASSPWTASTGELFF.

About this clonotype itself: A single base separates this from a much larger clone, so it may be a read error. This chain links TRBV6-6 with TRBJ1-4; 10 bases fit TRBD1. The CDR3 covers 15 residues. Germline assignment: CDR1 MNHNY and CDR2 SVGAGI (reference sequence). V was clipped by 5 bases and J by 6 bases; unmatched bases: 6. In DNA form, the CDR3 reads TGTGCCAGCAGTGGGGGACAGGGGTGGGATGAAAAACTGTTTTTT. Translating it yields CASSGGQGWDEKLFF.

Details on this clonotype: A much more abundant neighbour one base away suggests this may be a read error. The gene calls are TRBV6-2 or TRBV6-3 and TRBJ2-5; D could derive from TRBD1 or TRBD2 (6 bases each). CDR1 and CDR2 (germline): MNHEY, SVGEGT. The V and J ends lost 5 bases and 5 bases respectively, with 12 bases between them. The CDR3 is 13 amino acids. The CDR3, as DNA: TGTGCCAGCAGTAGGGGGAGGTTTGAGACCCAGTACTTC. As protein: CASSRGRFETQYF.

Details on this clonotype: With a much larger clone just one base away, this may be a read error. The chain joins TRBV6-1 to TRBJ2-7; D uncertain. V lost 3 bases to trimming and J lost 6 bases, with 12 bases between them. The CDR3 runs 13 residues. In germline, CDR1 is MNHNS, CDR2 SASEGT. The CDR3 bases are TGTGCCAGCAGTGATCAGAGATTGGGCGAGCAGTACTTC. Its protein is CASSDQRLGEQYF.

J is TRBJ2-2 and V is TRBV6-5, with a tentative D call TRBD2 (5 bases). Germline CDR1 is MNHEY and CDR2 is SVGAGI. This CDR3 spans 17 amino acids. The ends were cut back, 2 bases at V and 4 bases at J, with 17 bases in the middle. Written as DNA, the CDR3 is TGTGCCAGCAGTTACAAAAACCGGAGGTACGGCACCGGGGAGCTGTTTTTT. It specifies CASSYKNRRYGTGELFF.

There are a few counts of this clonotype. The chain uses TRBV28 and TRBJ2-3, with D maybe TRBD1 (5 bases). CDR1 and CDR2 from the germline V gene are MDHEN and SYDVKM. This CDR3 has 15 amino acids. V was trimmed by 4 bases and J by 4 bases, leaving 15 bases between them. This CDR3 reads CASSSWTPQADTQYF. DNA of the CDR3: TGTGCCAGCAGTTCATGGACACCTCAGGCAGATACGCAGTATTTT.

As to this clonotype: A read error may produce the germline difference seen at one junction end. The chain links TRBV6-6 to TRBJ2-3; TRBD2 aligns across 8 bases. Germline CDR1 and CDR2: MNHNY and SVGAGI (reference sequence). This CDR3 contains 16 residues. CDR3 sequence: CVSSWLAGPETDTQYF. The CDR3 region has the DNA TGTGTCAGCAGTTGGTTAGCGGGACCTGAGACAGATACGCAGTATTTT.

For this clonotype: A junction boundary mismatches the germline segment, possibly from a read error. This chain joins TRBV10-2 and TRBJ1-1; D is undetermined. The CDR3 spans 13 residues. Germline V CDR1 and CDR2: WSHSY, SAAADI. The CDR3 DNA reads as TGCGCCAGCAGCGGAGTAGAAAACACTGAAGCCTTCTTT. Protein sequence: CASSGVENTEAFF.

This clonotype has only one observation. Germline is not matched at one junction end, which may reflect a read error. J is TRBJ2-7 and V is TRBV11-2, with 7 bases matching TRBD1. This CDR3 is built from 16 residues. The germline CDR1 and CDR2 sequences are SGHAT and FQNNGV. Here the CDR3 reads CASSNLTGVDDYEQHF. Here the CDR3 DNA reads TGTGCCAGCAGCAACCTCACAGGGGTTGACGACTACGAGCAGCACTTC.

Comment on this clonotype: This CDR3 fails to terminate in the conserved phenylalanine or tryptophan, so it likely reflects a read error. The CDR3 is CASRMGWNTEAFL. Written as DNA, the CDR3 is TGTGCCAGTAGGATGGGTTGGAACACTGAAGCTTTCCTT. This chain links TRBV6-1 with TRBJ1-1; D ambiguous. This CDR3 is built from 13 residues. Trimming removed 9 bases at V and 1 base at J, with 12 bases between. Per the germline V gene, CDR1 is MNHNS and CDR2 is SASEGT.

On this clonotype itself: An end of the junction does not agree with germline; a read error may underlie this. The CDR3 DNA sequence: TGTGCCAGCACTTACTCGACTAGCGGTTCGGGGCAGTTCTTC. Translation: CASTYSTSGSGQFF. The chain employs TRBV6-5 and TRBJ2-1, with 9 bases matching TRBD2. CDR3 size: 14 residues. Per the germline V gene, CDR1 is MNHEY and CDR2 is SVGAGI.

A note on this clonotype: With a much larger clone just one base away, this may be a read error. J is TRBJ2-5 and V is TRBV6-2 or TRBV6-3; D remains unclear. Germline V gene lookup returns CDR1 MNHEY and CDR2 SVGEGT. The CDR3 is 11 amino acids. CDR3 region: CASGYKGTQYF. The CDR3 DNA follows: TGTGCCAGCGGTTACAAGGGGACCCAGTACTTC.

This clonotype was observed a single time. The CDR3 does not end in the conserved phenylalanine or tryptophan, so this is likely a read error. The chain joins TRBV10-3 to TRBJ2-5; 9 bases are a match to TRBD1. This CDR3 spans 16 amino acids. V lost 4 bases, J lost 5 bases, and 11 bases stayed unmatched. CDR1 is ENHRY, CDR2 SYGVKD, per germline. CDR3 in amino acids: CAISASTGGGYETQYL. The CDR3 DNA follows: TGTGCCATCAGTGCAAGCACAGGGGGCGGGTATGAGACCCAGTACCTC.

Regarding this clonotype: This clone may be a read error of a much larger clone one base away. This chain uses TRBV4-2 with TRBJ2-2; D tentatively fits TRBD1 or TRBD2 (6 bases each). CDR1 is LGHNA, CDR2 YNFKEQ, per germline. This CDR3 spans 20 amino acids. The CDR3 spells CVSSQDRGGLRISNTGELFF. The CDR3 DNA is TGTGTCAGCAGCCAAGATAGAGGGGGACTCCGTATATCGAACACCGGGGAGCTGTTTTTT.

Concerning this clonotype itself: One end of the junction is discordant with germline, which a read error may explain. The CDR3 sequence is CANRSGLTYNEHFF. CDR3 nucleotides: TGTGCCAACCGATCGGGACTCACTTACAATGAGCACTTCTTC. The V call is TRBV28, the J call TRBJ2-1; a possible D gene is TRBD2 (6 bases). This CDR3 has 14 residues. Germline-derived CDR1 and CDR2 are MDHEN and SYDVKM.

J is TRBJ2-7 and V is TRBV5-1; D unresolved. CDR1 is SGHRS, CDR2 YFSETQ, per germline. The CDR3 spans 15 residues. V shed 6 bases and J shed 0 bases, with 16 bases lying between them. The CDR3 bases are TGCGCCAGCACCCCGGGTCAGGTTAACTCCTACGAGCAGTACTTC. Amino acid sequence: CASTPGQVNSYEQYF. Full variable domain (missing parts from reference TRBV5-1 and TRBJ2-7): KAGVTQTPRYLIKTRGQQVTLSCSPISGHRSVSWYQQTPGQGLQFLFEYFSETQRNKGNFPGRFSGRQFSNSRSEMNVSTLELGDSALYLCASTPGQVNSYEQYFGPGTRLTVT.

This clonotype was detected a few times. This clone may be a read error of a much larger clone one base away. The rearrangement joins TRBV6-5 to TRBJ1-1; a possible D gene is TRBD1 (6 bases). CDR1 MNHEY and CDR2 SVGAGI come from the germline V gene. The CDR3 is made up of 15 amino acids. Trimming took off 10 bases at V and 1 base at J, with 19 bases between the two ends. The chain's CDR3 is CANSRPPGANTEAFF. The CDR3 DNA is TGTGCCAACAGCCGCCCCCCGGGGGCGAACACTGAAGCTTTCTTT.

This clonotype was counted many times. V gene TRBV12-3 or TRBV12-4 combines with J gene TRBJ2-3; no reliable D call. This CDR3 region has 14 residues. The V and J ends lost 1 base and 2 bases respectively, with 7 bases between them. Written as DNA, the CDR3 is TGTGCCAGCAGTTTAGGACCGAACACAGATACGCAGTATTTT. Protein: CASSLGPNTDTQYF.

With regard to this clonotype: A read error may account for a junction end that differs from germline. The J gene is TRBJ2-7, the V gene TRBV4-3; D not resolved. The CDR3 runs to 15 residues. Germline V CDR1 and CDR2: LGHNA, YSLEER. CDR3 coding DNA: TGCGCCAGCAGCCAAGAGAGAACGGTGACCTACGAGCAGTGCTTC. Translated, it gives CASSQERTVTYEQCF.

Comments on this clonotype: At one end the junction does not follow the germline gene, possibly because of a read error. The chain combines TRBV10-2 with TRBJ2-7; no definite D call. Germline loops: CDR1 WSHSY, CDR2 SAAADI. This CDR3 is built from 11 residues. The CDR3 loop is CVSSSCYEQYF. The CDR3 bases are TGCGTCAGCAGCTCTTGCTACGAGCAGTACTTC.

As for this clonotype: One base away lies a much larger clone, so this may be a sequencing read error. The CDR3 loop is CTSSQASLKGLFF. CDR3 in DNA: TGCACCAGCAGCCAAGCCTCCCTCAAGGGCCTGTTTTTT. The genes are TRBV4-1 and TRBJ1-4; D is uncertain. The germline V gene encodes CDR1 MGHRA and CDR2 YSYEKL. The CDR3 consists of 13 residues.

The V and J genes are TRBV6-1 and TRBJ1-6, with D unresolved. Looked up from germline, CDR1 is MNHNS and CDR2 is SASEGT. The CDR3 runs 13 residues. Trimming took 1 base from V and 10 from J, leaving 8 bases between them. The CDR3, as DNA: TGTGCCAGCAGTGAAGGAAGAGAATCACCCCTCCACTTT. It translates to CASSEGRESPLHF.

This clonotype was counted once. One end of the junction does not line up with germline, which may come from a read error. This chain joins TRBV7-3 and TRBJ2-2; D perhaps matches TRBD2 (5 bases). Per germline, CDR1 SGHTA and CDR2 FQGTGA. This CDR3 is 14 amino acids long. The CDR3 region is CASSAGGSTRELFF. CDR3 nucleotide sequence: TGTGCCAGCAGCGCAGGCGGGTCCACCAGGGAGCTGTTTTTT.